These 5 T cell receptor beta chains were sequenced from one sample in a study of blood T cell repertoires in COVID-19. Data came from immunoSEQ multiplex PCR; TCRdb stores just in-frame clones and leaves some out. The data show 91,000 or so clones, about 86% seen once. The sample comprised peripheral blood. The receptors shown here come from a woman aged 60-75 years in a cohort sampled during active or convalescent COVID-19.

This chain uses TRBV7-6 with TRBJ2-7; 8 bases are a match to TRBD1. Germline assignment: CDR1 SGHVS and CDR2 FNYEAQ. The CDR3 runs 14 residues. Unmatched junction bases numbered 6, after V lost 5 bases and J lost 3 bases. CDR3: CASSKDRGDYEQYF. The CDR3, as DNA: TGTGCCAGCAGCAAAGACAGGGGTGACTACGAGCAGTACTTC.

In its sample, this clone was seen once. This sequence joins TRBV10-3 and TRBJ2-3; 15 nucleotides agree with TRBD2. This CDR3 comprises 17 residues. The V gene's germline CDR1 is ENHRY and CDR2 SYGVKD. V gave up 6 bases and J gave up 3 bases; unmatched junction bases: 7. The CDR3 DNA reads as TGTGCCATCAGGCCGGGACTAGCGGGGGGCGGGACAGATACGCAGTATTTT. It codes for CAIRPGLAGGGTDTQYF.

There are a few counts of this clone. V is TRBV29-1 and J is TRBJ2-2; D is ambiguous. CDR3 length: 12 amino acids. V was trimmed by 0 bases and J by 6 bases, leaving 5 bases between them. CDR1 SQVTM and CDR2 ANQGSEA come from the germline V gene. CDR3 protein: CSVEELAGELFF. As DNA, the CDR3 is TGCAGCGTTGAAGAACTTGCCGGGGAGCTGTTTTTT.

V is TRBV6-5 and J is TRBJ1-5; D is undetermined. V was clipped by 6 bases and J by 5 bases, with 8 bases between them. The CDR3 is 12 residues long. Germline V gene lookup returns CDR1 MNHEY and CDR2 SVGAGI. The CDR3 region has the DNA TGTGCCAGCAGCGACATGTATCAGCCCCAGCATTTT. It yields the protein CASSDMYQPQHF.

This clone was observed a handful of times. The chain links TRBV24-1 to TRBJ2-7, with 7 nucleotides matching TRBD1. The CDR3 contains 17 residues. The germline V gene encodes CDR1 KGHDR and CDR2 SFDVKD. Trimming cost V 5 bases and J 2 bases; bases outside gene matches: 14. This chain's CDR3 is CATSVSGTALRPYEQYF. Written as DNA, the CDR3 is TGTGCCACCAGTGTTTCCGGGACAGCTTTGAGACCCTACGAGCAGTACTTC.